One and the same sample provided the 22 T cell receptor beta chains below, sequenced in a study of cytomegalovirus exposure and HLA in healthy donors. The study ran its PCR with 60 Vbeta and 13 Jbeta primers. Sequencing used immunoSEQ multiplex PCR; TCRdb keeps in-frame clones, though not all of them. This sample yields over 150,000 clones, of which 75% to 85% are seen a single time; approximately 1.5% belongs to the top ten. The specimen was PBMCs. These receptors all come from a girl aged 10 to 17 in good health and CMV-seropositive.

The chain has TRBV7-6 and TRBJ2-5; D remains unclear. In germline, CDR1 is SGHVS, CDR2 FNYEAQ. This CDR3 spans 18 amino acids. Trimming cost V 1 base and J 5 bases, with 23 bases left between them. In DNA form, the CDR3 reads TGTGCCAGCAGCTTAGATTTGGCCCGCCTACAATACGGGGAGACCCAGTACTTC. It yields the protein CASSLDLARLQYGETQYF.

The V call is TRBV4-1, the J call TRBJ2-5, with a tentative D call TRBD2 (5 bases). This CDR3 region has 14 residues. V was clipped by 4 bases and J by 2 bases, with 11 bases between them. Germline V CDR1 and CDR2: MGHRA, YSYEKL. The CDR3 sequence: CASSPDGIQETQYF. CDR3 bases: TGCGCCAGCAGCCCCGACGGGATTCAAGAGACCCAGTACTTC.

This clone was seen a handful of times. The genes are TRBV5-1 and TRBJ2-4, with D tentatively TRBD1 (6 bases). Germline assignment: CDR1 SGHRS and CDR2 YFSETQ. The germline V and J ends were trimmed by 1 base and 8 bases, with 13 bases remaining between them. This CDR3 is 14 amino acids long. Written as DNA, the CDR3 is TGCGCCAGCAGCTTGTTCCCGGGACAAGACATTCAGTACTTC. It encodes CASSLFPGQDIQYF. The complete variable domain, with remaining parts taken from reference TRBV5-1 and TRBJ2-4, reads KAGVTQTPRYLIKTRGQQVTLSCSPISGHRSVSWYQQTPGQGLQFLFEYFSETQRNKGNFPGRFSGRQFSNSRSEMNVSTLELGDSALYLCASSLFPGQDIQYFGAGTRLSVL.

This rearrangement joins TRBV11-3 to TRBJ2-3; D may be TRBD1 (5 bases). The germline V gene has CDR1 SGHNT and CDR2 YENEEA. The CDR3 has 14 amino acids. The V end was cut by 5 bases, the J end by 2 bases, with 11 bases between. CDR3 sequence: CASSPDTSTDTQYF. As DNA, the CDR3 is TGTGCCAGCAGCCCGGACACATCCACAGATACGCAGTATTTT.

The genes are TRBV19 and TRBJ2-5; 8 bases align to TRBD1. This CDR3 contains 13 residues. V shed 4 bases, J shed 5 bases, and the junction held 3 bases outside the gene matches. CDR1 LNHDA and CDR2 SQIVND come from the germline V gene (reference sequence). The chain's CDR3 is CASSTGGRETQYF. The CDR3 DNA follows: TGTGCCAGTAGTACAGGGGGCCGGGAGACCCAGTACTTC.

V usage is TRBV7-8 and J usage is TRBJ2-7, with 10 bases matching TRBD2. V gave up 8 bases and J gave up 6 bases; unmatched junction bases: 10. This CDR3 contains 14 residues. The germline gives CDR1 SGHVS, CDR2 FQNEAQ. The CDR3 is CASGGAGGYSEQYF. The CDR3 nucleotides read TGTGCCAGCGGGGGAGCGGGGGGGTACTCCGAGCAGTACTTC.

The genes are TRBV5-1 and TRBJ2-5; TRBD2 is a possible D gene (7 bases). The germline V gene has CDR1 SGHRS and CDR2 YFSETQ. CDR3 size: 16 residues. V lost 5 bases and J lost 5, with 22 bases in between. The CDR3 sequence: CASRLDVGGPGETQYF. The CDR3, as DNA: TGCGCCAGCAGGCTTGACGTGGGGGGGCCGGGGGAGACCCAGTACTTC. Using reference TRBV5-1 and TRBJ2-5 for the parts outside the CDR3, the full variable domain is KAGVTQTPRYLIKTRGQQVTLSCSPISGHRSVSWYQQTPGQGLQFLFEYFSETQRNKGNFPGRFSGRQFSNSRSEMNVSTLELGDSALYLCASRLDVGGPGETQYFGPGTRLLVL.

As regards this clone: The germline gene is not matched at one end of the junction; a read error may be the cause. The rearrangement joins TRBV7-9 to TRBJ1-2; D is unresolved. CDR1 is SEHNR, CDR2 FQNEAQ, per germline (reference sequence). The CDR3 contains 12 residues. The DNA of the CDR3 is TGTGCCAGCAGCCACCCCTACTATGGTTACACCTTC. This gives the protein CASSHPYYGYTF.

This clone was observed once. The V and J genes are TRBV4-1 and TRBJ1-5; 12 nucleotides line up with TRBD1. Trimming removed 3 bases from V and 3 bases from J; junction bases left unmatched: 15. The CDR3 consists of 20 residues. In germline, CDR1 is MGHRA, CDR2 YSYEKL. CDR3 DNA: TGCGCCAGCAGCCACCCTACCGGGACAGGGGGCGAATGGGCCAATCAGCCCCAGCATTTT. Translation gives CASSHPTGTGGEWANQPQHF.

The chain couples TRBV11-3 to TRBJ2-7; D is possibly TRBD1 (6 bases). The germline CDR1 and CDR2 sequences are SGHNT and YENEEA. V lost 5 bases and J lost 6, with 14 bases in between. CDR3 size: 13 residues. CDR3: CASSLGTTLEQYF. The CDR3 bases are TGTGCCAGCAGCCTGGGGACAACGCTCGAGCAGTACTTC.

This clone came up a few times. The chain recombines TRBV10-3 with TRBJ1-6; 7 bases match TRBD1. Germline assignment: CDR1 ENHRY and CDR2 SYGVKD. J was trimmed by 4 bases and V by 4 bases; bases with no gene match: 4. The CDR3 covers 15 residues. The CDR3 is CAISGTGEYNSPLHF. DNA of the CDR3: TGTGCCATCAGTGGGACAGGAGAATATAATTCACCCCTCCACTTT.

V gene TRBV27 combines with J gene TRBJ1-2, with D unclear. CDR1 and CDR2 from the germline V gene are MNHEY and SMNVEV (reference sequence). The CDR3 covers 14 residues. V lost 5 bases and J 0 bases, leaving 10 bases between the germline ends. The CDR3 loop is CASSPTPSNYGYTF. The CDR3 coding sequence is TGTGCCAGCAGTCCCACACCCTCTAACTATGGCTACACCTTC.

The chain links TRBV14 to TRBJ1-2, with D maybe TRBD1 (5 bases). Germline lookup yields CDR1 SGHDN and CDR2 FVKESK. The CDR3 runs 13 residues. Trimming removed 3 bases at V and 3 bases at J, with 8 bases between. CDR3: CASSQGGYYGYTF. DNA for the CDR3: TGTGCCAGCAGCCAGGGGGGATACTATGGCTACACCTTC.

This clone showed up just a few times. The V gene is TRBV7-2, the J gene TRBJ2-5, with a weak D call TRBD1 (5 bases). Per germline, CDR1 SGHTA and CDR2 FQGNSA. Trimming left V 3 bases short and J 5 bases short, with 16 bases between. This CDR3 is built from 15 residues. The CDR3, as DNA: TGTGCCAGCAGCTTGAGATCGCCTGGGGCGGAGACCCAGTACTTC. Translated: CASSLRSPGAETQYF.

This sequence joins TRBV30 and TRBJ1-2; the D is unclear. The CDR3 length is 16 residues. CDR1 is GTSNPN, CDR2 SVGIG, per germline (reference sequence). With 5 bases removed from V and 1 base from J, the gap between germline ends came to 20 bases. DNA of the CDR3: TGTGCCTGGGTCCCTTTCGAGGTCCTGGATAACTATGGCTACACCTTC. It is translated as CAWVPFEVLDNYGYTF.

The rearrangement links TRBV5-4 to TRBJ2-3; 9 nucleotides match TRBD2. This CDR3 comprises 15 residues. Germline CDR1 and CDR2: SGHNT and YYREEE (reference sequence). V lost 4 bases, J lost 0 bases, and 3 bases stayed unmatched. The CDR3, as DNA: TGTGCCAGCAGCCTTACTAGCGGGAGCACAGATACGCAGTATTTT. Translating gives CASSLTSGSTDTQYF.

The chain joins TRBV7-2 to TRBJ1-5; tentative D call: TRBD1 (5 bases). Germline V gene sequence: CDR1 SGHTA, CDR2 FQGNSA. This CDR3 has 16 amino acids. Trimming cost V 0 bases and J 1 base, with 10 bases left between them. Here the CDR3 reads CASSLAGARSNQPQHF. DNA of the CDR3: TGTGCCAGCAGCTTAGCAGGGGCCCGAAGCAATCAGCCCCAGCATTTT.

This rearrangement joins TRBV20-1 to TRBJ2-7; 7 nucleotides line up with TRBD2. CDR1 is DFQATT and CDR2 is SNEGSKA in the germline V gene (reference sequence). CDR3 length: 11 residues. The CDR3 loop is CRAAVGGEQYF. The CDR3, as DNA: TGCAGAGCTGCGGTGGGAGGGGAGCAGTACTTC.

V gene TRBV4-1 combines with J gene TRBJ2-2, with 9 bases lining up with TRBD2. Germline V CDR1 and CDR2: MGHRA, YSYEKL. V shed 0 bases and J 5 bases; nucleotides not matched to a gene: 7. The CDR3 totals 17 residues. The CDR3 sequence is CASSQEFSGGGTGELFF. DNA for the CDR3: TGCGCCAGCAGCCAAGAGTTTAGCGGGGGAGGGACCGGGGAGCTGTTTTTT.

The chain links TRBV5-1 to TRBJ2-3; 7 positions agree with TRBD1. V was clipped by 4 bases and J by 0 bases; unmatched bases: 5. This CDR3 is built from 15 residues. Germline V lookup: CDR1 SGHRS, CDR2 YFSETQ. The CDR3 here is CASSAGTASTDTQYF. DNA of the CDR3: TGCGCCAGCAGCGCAGGGACAGCGAGCACAGATACGCAGTATTTT.

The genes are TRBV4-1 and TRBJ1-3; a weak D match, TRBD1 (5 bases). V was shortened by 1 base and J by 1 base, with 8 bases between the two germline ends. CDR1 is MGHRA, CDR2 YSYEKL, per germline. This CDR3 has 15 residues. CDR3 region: CASSQVGGSGNTIYF. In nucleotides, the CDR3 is TGCGCCAGCAGCCAAGTGGGGGGATCTGGAAACACCATATATTTT.

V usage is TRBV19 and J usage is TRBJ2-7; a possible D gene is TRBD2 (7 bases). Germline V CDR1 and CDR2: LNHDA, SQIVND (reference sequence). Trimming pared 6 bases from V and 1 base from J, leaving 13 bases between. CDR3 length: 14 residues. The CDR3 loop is CASSLGGGSYEQYF. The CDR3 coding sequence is TGTGCCAGTAGCCTAGGGGGGGGGTCCTACGAGCAGTACTTC.